What follows are 26 T cell receptor beta chains derived from one specimen sequenced in a study of identical twins' blood T cells. In TCRdb, the 5' RACE reads were re-called with MiXCR into one record per CDR3 protein. The sample carries 300,000 to 450,000 distinct CDR3 sequences, about 28% recorded once. Material: PBMCs. These receptors all come from a woman aged 18-55 years in good health.

The chain links TRBV20-1 to TRBJ1-4; TRBD1 aligns across 7 bases. Germline CDR1 and CDR2: DFQATT and SNEGSKA (reference sequence). This CDR3 is 15 amino acids long. Here the CDR3 reads CSLPEAGQINEKLFF. CDR3 sequence (DNA): TGCTCTCTTCCCGAGGCGGGACAGATTAATGAAAAACTGTTTTTT.

Remarks on this clonotype: Possible read error: a much larger clone is one base away. The chain couples TRBV18 to TRBJ2-6; D is perhaps TRBD1 or TRBD2 (5 bases each). This CDR3 spans 13 amino acids. Per germline, CDR1 KGHSH and CDR2 LQKENI. The CDR3 region is CASSPGPGNILTF. DNA for the CDR3: TGTGCCAGCTCACCGGGACCGGGCAACATCCTGACTTTC. The full variable domain, in which reference TRBV18 and TRBJ2-6 provide the parts outside the CDR3, is NAGVMQNPRHLVRRRGQEARLRCSPMKGHSHVYWYRQLPEEGLKFMVYLQKENIIDESGMPKERFSAEFPKEGPSILRIQQVVRGDSAAYFCASSPGPGNILTFGAGSRLTVL.

The chain has TRBV20-1 and TRBJ1-1; no clear D. The CDR3 length is 15 residues. Germline loops: CDR1 DFQATT, CDR2 SNEGSKA (reference sequence). V shed 0 bases and J shed 1 base, with 12 bases lying between them. The DNA for the CDR3 is TGCAGTGCTAGAGATTCCAAGAGTGGGAACACTGAAGCTTTCTTT. Amino acid sequence: CSARDSKSGNTEAFF.

There are many counts of this clonotype. V is TRBV18 and J is TRBJ1-1; D ambiguous. V lost 5 bases, J lost 2 bases, and 18 bases lay in between. The CDR3 contains 16 residues. CDR1 and CDR2 (germline): KGHSH, LQKENI. The CDR3 DNA reads TGTGCCAGCTCAAGTTCTCCACTCAAGAGTAACACTGAAGCTTTCTTT. This codes for CASSSSPLKSNTEAFF. Using reference TRBV18 and TRBJ1-1 for the parts outside the CDR3, the full variable domain is NAGVMQNPRHLVRRRGQEARLRCSPMKGHSHVYWYRQLPEEGLKFMVYLQKENIIDESGMPKERFSAEFPKEGPSILRIQQVVRGDSAAYFCASSSSPLKSNTEAFFGQGTRLTVV.

This clonotype has only a few counts. The chain carries TRBV12-3 or TRBV12-4 and TRBJ1-1; 8 nucleotides agree with TRBD1. This CDR3 spans 13 amino acids. V gave up 5 bases and J gave up 11 bases; unmatched junction bases: 10. CDR3 nucleotides: TGTGCCAGCAGTATCCGACAGGGGCAAACGGCTTTCTTT. Protein: CASSIRQGQTAFF.

The rearrangement uses TRBV10-1 and TRBJ1-1, with TRBD1 matching over 12 bases. Germline assignment: CDR1 WNHNN and CDR2 SYGVQD (reference sequence). With V trimmed by 3 bases and J by 11 bases, 7 bases remained unmatched. The CDR3 covers 14 residues. CDR3 amino acids: CASSDRDRGRGAFF. The CDR3 coding sequence is TGCGCCAGCAGTGACCGGGACAGGGGGCGCGGGGCTTTCTTT.

This clonotype came up a few times. The V and J genes are TRBV7-2 and TRBJ1-3; D call uncertain. The V end lost 1 base, the J end lost 5 bases, and 21 bases lay between the germline ends. Germline-derived CDR1 and CDR2 are SGHTA and FQGNSA. CDR3 length equals 18 residues. CDR3 coding DNA: TGTGCCAGCAGCTTAGGTGTTCGACCGGCCCAGCACCGAAACACCATATATTTT. Amino acids: CASSLGVRPAQHRNTIYF.

V is TRBV19 and J is TRBJ1-2; a possible D gene is TRBD1 (5 bases). V was clipped by 7 bases and J by 6 bases, with 9 bases between them. Germline V gives CDR1 LNHDA, CDR2 SQIVND (reference sequence). The CDR3 sequence is 11 residues long. In nucleotides, the CDR3 is TGTGCCAGTAAGGGGACTGATGGCTACACCTTC. Its protein is CASKGTDGYTF.

The gene calls are TRBV13 and TRBJ1-2, with 7 bases matching TRBD1. Germline CDR1 is PRHDT and CDR2 is FYEKMQ (reference sequence). This CDR3 contains 11 residues. V was pared by 7 bases and J by 14 bases, with 10 bases of the junction left unmatched. CDR3 DNA: TGTGCCAGCATGGCGCGGACAGGCCTTACCTTC. Amino acids: CASMARTGLTF.

V and J are TRBV5-1 and TRBJ2-7; D call uncertain. Trimming stripped 6 bases from V and 2 bases from J, with 18 bases between. From germline, CDR1 is SGHRS and CDR2 YFSETQ. CDR3 length equals 15 residues. The DNA for the CDR3 is TGCGCCAGCATTTCAGACAACCTACTTACCTACGAGCAGTACTTC. Amino acids: CASISDNLLTYEQYF.

This clonotype was picked up a small number of times. This chain links TRBV19 with TRBJ2-3; the D gene is possibly TRBD2 (5 bases). This CDR3 is built from 14 residues. Germline loops: CDR1 LNHDA, CDR2 SQIVND (reference sequence). V lost 7 bases and J lost 6, with 17 bases in between. The chain's CDR3 is CASNIAGYRDTQYF. The CDR3, as DNA: TGTGCCAGTAATATTGCGGGCTATCGGGATACGCAGTATTTT. Using reference TRBV19 and TRBJ2-3 for the parts outside the CDR3, the full variable domain is DGGITQSPKYLFRKEGQNVTLSCEQNLNHDAMYWYRQDPGQGLRLIYYSQIVNDFQKGDIAEGYSVSREKKESFPLTVTSAQKNPTAFYLCASNIAGYRDTQYFGPGTRLTVL.

This clonotype was seen just once. The chain has TRBV11-3 and TRBJ1-4; TRBD1 might be the D (6 bases). Trimming stripped 2 bases from V and 3 bases from J, with 10 bases between. The CDR3 has 15 amino acids. The germline gives CDR1 SGHNT, CDR2 YENEEA. The CDR3 reads CASSLRGGANEKLFF. CDR3 in DNA: TGTGCCAGCAGCTTAAGGGGGGGTGCTAATGAAAAACTGTTTTTT.

Written as DNA, the CDR3 is TGTGCCAGCAGTTTAAGGACACAGAAACACAATGAGCAGTTCTTC. Translated, it gives CASSLRTQKHNEQFF. The chain links TRBV12-3 or TRBV12-4 to TRBJ2-1; D might be TRBD1 (5 bases). V lost 2 bases and J 5 bases, leaving 13 bases between the germline ends. This CDR3 contains 15 residues.

The table lists this clonotype with many counts. The genes are TRBV15 and TRBJ2-1; 9 positions match TRBD1. The V segment lost 5 bases and the J segment 2 bases; nucleotides outside the gene matches: 4. Germline V gene sequence: CDR1 LNHNV, CDR2 YYDKDF (reference sequence). The CDR3 covers 15 residues. The CDR3 coding sequence is TGTGCCACCAGCTACGGGACAGGGCCCTACAATGAGCAGTTCTTC. It codes for CATSYGTGPYNEQFF.

The gene calls are TRBV24-1 and TRBJ1-5; TRBD1 is a possible D gene (5 bases). The V end was cut by 9 bases, the J end by 5 bases, with 28 bases between. CDR3 length: 18 amino acids. In germline, CDR1 is KGHDR, CDR2 SFDVKD. CDR3 in amino acids: CATSQGGTSIITHQPQHF. The CDR3 bases are TGTGCCACCTCGCAAGGAGGGACCAGCATCATTACGCATCAGCCCCAGCATTTT.

This clonotype showed up just a few times. V and J are TRBV3-1 and TRBJ2-4; no definite D call. This CDR3 region has 13 residues. The ends were cut back, 3 bases at V and 12 bases at J, with 15 bases in the middle. Germline values: CDR1 LGHDT, CDR2 YNNKEL (reference sequence). For the CDR3, the DNA is TGTGCCAGCAGCCAGATCCGCGCAGGCACTCAGTACTTC. Encoded protein: CASSQIRAGTQYF.

The chain has TRBV29-1 and TRBJ1-2; D call uncertain. This CDR3 comprises 13 residues. Trimming cost V 4 bases and J 7 bases, with 16 bases left between them. Germline V gene lookup returns CDR1 SQVTM and CDR2 ANQGSEA. The CDR3 sequence is CSVVLTISGGYTF. For the CDR3, the DNA is TGCAGCGTTGTCCTGACAATTAGTGGTGGCTACACCTTC. Filled out from reference TRBV29-1 and TRBJ1-2, the complete variable domain reads SAVISQKPSRDICQRGTSLTIQCQVDSQVTMMFWYRQQPGQSLTLIATANQGSEATYESGFVIDKFPISRPNLTFSTLTVSNMSPEDSSIYLCSVVLTISGGYTFGSGTRLTVV.

This clonotype was counted a few times. The CDR3: CSSLVLNEQFF. CDR3 DNA sequence: TGCAGTTCTTTGGTTTTGAATGAGCAGTTCTTC. The rearrangement links TRBV20-1 to TRBJ2-1; D ambiguous. V lost 8 bases, J lost 7 bases, and 12 bases lay in between. The CDR3 extends over 11 amino acids. CDR1 is DFQATT and CDR2 is SNEGSKA in the germline V gene (reference sequence).

This chain joins TRBV19 and TRBJ2-7; D possibly uses TRBD1 or TRBD2 (5 bases each). The V and J ends lost 1 base and 7 bases respectively, with 8 bases between them. The CDR3 length is 12 residues. CDR1 is LNHDA and CDR2 is SQIVND in the germline V gene (reference sequence). As DNA, the CDR3 is TGTGCCAGTAGTATAGTGAGGGGTGAGCAGTACTTC. Translation: CASSIVRGEQYF.

This clonotype was seen more than once but under ten times. The chain uses TRBV6-2 or TRBV6-3 and TRBJ2-1, with D possibly TRBD1 on 6 matching bases. The V gene lost 5 bases and the J gene lost 13 bases, with 15 bases spanning the gap. This CDR3 spans 12 amino acids. Germline CDR1 and CDR2: MNHEY and SVGEGT. Here the CDR3 reads CASSTSWTAQFF. The CDR3 nucleotides are TGTGCCAGCAGTACCTCATGGACAGCTCAGTTCTTC.

This clonotype was found once. A much larger clone is a single base away; this may be a read error. The CDR3 does not end in the conserved phenylalanine or tryptophan, so this is likely a read error. This chain links TRBV27 with TRBJ2-2; no definite D call. Germline values: CDR1 MNHEY, CDR2 SMNVEV (reference sequence). The CDR3 is 16 residues long. V lost 5 bases and J lost 0, with 13 bases in between. CDR3 in DNA: TGTGCCAGCAGTCCCCCTGTAAGCACGAACACCGGGGAGCTGTTTTCT. It yields the protein CASSPPVSTNTGELFS.

The chain combines TRBV5-1 with TRBJ1-1; D is possibly TRBD1 (6 bases). Germline values: CDR1 SGHRS, CDR2 YFSETQ. CDR3 length equals 14 residues. V gave up 2 bases and J gave up 2 bases, with 10 bases separating them. CDR3 sequence reads: CASSFRDTNTEAFF. The CDR3 nucleotides are TGCGCCAGCAGCTTTCGGGACACCAACACTGAAGCTTTCTTT.

In this sample, this clonotype turned up a few times. The CDR3 protein is CASSQGGQLGGSPLHF. CDR3 coding DNA: TGTGCCAGCAGCCAAGGAGGACAGTTGGGTGGTTCACCCCTCCACTTT. V gene TRBV3-1 combines with J gene TRBJ1-6, with a tentative D call TRBD1 (6 bases). V was shortened by 1 base and J by 9 bases, with 16 bases between the two germline ends. The CDR3 length is 16 residues. CDR1 is LGHDT and CDR2 is YNNKEL in the germline V gene (reference sequence).

V is TRBV5-1 and J is TRBJ1-1; D unclear. The CDR3 consists of 13 residues. Trimming stripped 4 bases from V and 0 bases from J, with 7 bases between. Germline V gene sequence: CDR1 SGHRS, CDR2 YFSETQ. The CDR3 loop reads CASSAVMNTEAFF. The DNA for the CDR3 is TGCGCCAGCAGCGCAGTTATGAACACTGAAGCTTTCTTT.

The chain recombines TRBV6-5 with TRBJ2-3; 8 bases match TRBD1. Germline trimming cut 6 bases from V and 3 bases from J; bases unmatched to any gene: 17. CDR1 and CDR2 (germline): MNHEY, SVGAGI. The length of the CDR3 is 18 residues. DNA for the CDR3: TGTGCCAGCAGGCAGGAGACCCAGGGGGCGATTAGTACAGATACGCAGTATTTT. Encoded protein: CASRQETQGAISTDTQYF.

V is TRBV19 and J is TRBJ1-5, with D unresolved. This CDR3 is built from 16 residues. Trimming removed 6 bases at V and 5 bases at J, with 20 bases between. Germline CDR1 is LNHDA and CDR2 is SQIVND (reference sequence). The CDR3 DNA is TGTGCCAGTAGGCCCTTGGACGGCAGCTTTTATCAGCCCCAGCATTTT. Translated: CASRPLDGSFYQPQHF.